This T cell receptor (beta chain) came from a study of T cell responses to AZD1222 COVID-19 vaccine. Germline trimming cut 8 bases from V and 2 bases from J; bases unmatched to any gene: 22. CDR3 length: 19 amino acids. Germline CDR1 MRHNA, CDR2 SNTAGT. Note on this clone: What it binds is not known.

This table comes from immunoSEQ multiplex PCR, and its TCRdb copy is limited to in-frame clones, with some not included. Found here are about 110,000 clones, about 94% of them singletons; the top ten hold approximately 2.8%. Study results and limitations: Vaccination with two AZD1222 doses was followed by a rise in Spike-specific TCR breadth and depth. CD4 TCRs covered the whole spike, strongest at regions 160-218 and 743-854.

The receptor's source is an adult who received the AZD1222 COVID-19 vaccine. The rearrangement uses TRBV6-4 and TRBJ2-7; TRBD1 agrees at 9 bases. The sequencing used peripheral blood, collected 28 days after the second AZD1222 dose. In nucleotides, the CDR3 is TGTGCCAGCCACGAGAGCCGGGACAGGGTAGTAATCTTCGCCTACGAGCAGTACTTC. Protein sequence: CASHESRDRVVIFAYEQYF.